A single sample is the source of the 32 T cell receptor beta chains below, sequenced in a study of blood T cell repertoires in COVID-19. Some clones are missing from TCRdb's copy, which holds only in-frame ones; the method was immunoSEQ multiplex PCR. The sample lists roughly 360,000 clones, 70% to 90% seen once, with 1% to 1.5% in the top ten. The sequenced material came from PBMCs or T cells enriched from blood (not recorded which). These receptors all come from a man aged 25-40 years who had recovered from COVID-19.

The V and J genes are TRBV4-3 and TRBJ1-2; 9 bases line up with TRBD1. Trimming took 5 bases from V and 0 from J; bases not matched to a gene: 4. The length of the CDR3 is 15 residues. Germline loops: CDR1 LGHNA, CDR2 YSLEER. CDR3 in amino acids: CASSLDRGANYGYTF. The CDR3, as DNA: TGCGCCAGCAGCTTGGACAGGGGAGCTAACTATGGCTACACCTTC.

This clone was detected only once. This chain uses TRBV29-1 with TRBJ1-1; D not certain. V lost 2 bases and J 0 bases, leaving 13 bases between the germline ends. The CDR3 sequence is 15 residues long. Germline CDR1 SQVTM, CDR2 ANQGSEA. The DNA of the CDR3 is TGCAGCGTTGAACGGCAACTAAGTATGAACACTGAAGCTTTCTTT. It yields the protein CSVERQLSMNTEAFF.

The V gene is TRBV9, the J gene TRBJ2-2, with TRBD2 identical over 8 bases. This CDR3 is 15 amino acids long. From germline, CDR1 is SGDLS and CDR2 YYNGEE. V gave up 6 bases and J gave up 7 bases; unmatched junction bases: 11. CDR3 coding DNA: TGTGCCAGCACCCCCCGGGGGGGGGCACACGGGGAGCTGTTTTTT. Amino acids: CASTPRGGAHGELFF.

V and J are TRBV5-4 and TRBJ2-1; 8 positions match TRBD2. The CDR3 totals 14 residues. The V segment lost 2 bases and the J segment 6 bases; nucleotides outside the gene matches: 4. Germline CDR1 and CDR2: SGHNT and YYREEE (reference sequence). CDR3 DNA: TGTGCCAGCAGCTTTAGCGGGGCCCCCAATGAGCAGTTCTTC. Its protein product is CASSFSGAPNEQFF.

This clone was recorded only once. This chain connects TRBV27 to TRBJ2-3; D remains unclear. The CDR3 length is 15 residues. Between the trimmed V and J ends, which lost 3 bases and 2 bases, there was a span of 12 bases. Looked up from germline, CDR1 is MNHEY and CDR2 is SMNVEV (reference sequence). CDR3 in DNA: TGTGCCAGCAGTTTGCGTCCGGGTTACACAGATACGCAGTATTTT. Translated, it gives CASSLRPGYTDTQYF.

Here the CDR3 reads CASSESAGGLTDTQYF. The CDR3 coding sequence is TGCGCCAGCAGTGAGTCAGCGGGGGGACTCACAGATACGCAGTATTTT. The chain couples TRBV10-1 to TRBJ2-3, with 9 positions matching TRBD2. The CDR3 runs 16 residues. V shed 0 bases, J shed 2 bases, and the junction held 3 bases outside the gene matches. Per the germline V gene, CDR1 is WNHNN and CDR2 is SYGVQD (reference sequence).

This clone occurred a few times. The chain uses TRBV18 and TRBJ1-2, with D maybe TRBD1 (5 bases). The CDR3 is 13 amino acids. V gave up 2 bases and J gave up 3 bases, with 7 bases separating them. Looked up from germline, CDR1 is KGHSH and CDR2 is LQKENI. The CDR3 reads CASSPGADYGYTF. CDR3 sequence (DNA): TGTGCCAGCTCACCAGGGGCGGACTATGGCTACACCTTC.

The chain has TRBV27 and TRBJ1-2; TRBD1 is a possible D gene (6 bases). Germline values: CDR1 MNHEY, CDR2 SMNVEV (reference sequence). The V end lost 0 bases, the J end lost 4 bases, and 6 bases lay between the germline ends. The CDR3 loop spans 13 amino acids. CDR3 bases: TGTGCCAGCAGTTTATCGGGGGCCTATGGCTACACCTTC. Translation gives CASSLSGAYGYTF.

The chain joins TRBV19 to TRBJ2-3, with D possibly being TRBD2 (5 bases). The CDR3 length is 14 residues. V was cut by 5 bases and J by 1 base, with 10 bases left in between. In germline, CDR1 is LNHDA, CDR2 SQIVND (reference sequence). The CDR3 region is CASSSAGGTDTQYF. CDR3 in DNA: TGTGCCAGTAGTTCGGCGGGCGGCACAGATACGCAGTATTTT.

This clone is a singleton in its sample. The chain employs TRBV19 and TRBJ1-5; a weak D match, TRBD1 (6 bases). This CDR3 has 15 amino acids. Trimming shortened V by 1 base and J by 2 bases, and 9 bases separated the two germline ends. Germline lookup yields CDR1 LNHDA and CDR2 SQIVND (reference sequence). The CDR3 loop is CASSIGDTGNQPQHF. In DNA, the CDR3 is TGTGCCAGTAGTATAGGGGACACGGGCAATCAGCCCCAGCATTTT. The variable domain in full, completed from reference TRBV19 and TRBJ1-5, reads DGGITQSPKYLFRKEGQNVTLSCEQNLNHDAMYWYRQDPGQGLRLIYYSQIVNDFQKGDIAEGYSVSREKKESFPLTVTSAQKNPTAFYLCASSIGDTGNQPQHFGDGTRLSIL.

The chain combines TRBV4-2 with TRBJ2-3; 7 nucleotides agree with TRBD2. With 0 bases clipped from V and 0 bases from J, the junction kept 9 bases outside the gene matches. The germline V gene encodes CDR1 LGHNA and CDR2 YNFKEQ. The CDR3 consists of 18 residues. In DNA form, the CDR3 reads TGTGCCAGCAGCCAAGATCAGCACCGGGGGGTAAGCACAGATACGCAGTATTTT. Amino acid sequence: CASSQDQHRGVSTDTQYF.

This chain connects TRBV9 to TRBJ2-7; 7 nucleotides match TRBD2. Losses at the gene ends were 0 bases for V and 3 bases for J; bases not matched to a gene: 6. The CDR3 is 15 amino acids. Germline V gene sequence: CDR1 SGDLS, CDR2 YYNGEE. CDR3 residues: CASSVAPAGSYEQYF. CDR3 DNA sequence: TGTGCCAGCAGCGTAGCCCCAGCGGGGAGCTACGAGCAGTACTTC.

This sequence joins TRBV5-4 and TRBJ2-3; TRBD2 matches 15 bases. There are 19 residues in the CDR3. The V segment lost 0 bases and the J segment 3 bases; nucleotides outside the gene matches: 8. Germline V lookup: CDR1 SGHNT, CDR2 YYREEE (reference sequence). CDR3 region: CASSLGQGLAGGTTDTQYF. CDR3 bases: TGTGCCAGCAGCTTGGGTCAAGGACTAGCGGGGGGGACGACAGATACGCAGTATTTT.

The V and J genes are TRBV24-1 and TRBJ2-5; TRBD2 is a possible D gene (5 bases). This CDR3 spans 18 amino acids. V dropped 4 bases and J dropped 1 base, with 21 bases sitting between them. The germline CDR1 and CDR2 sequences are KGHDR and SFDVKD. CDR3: CATSEERHPRGSQETQYF. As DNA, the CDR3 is TGTGCCACCAGTGAGGAGCGGCATCCGAGAGGGTCCCAAGAGACCCAGTACTTC.

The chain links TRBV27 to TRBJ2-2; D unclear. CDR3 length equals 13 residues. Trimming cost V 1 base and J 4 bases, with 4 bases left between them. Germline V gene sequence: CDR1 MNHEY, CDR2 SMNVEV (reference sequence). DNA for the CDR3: TGTGCCAGCAGTTTATTTAGCACCGGGGAGCTGTTTTTT. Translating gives CASSLFSTGELFF.

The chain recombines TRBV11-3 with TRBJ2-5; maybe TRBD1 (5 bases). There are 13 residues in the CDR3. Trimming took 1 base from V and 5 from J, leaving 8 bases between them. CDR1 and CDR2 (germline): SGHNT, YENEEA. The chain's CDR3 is CASSLAGLETQYF. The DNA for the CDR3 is TGTGCCAGCAGCTTAGCAGGGTTGGAGACCCAGTACTTC.

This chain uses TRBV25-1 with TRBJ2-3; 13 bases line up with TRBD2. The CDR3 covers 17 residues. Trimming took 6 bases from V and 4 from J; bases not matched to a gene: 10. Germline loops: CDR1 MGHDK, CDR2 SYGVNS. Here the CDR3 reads CASRRTSGGLMADTQYF. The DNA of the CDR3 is TGTGCCAGCAGACGGACTAGCGGGGGCCTAATGGCAGATACGCAGTATTTT.

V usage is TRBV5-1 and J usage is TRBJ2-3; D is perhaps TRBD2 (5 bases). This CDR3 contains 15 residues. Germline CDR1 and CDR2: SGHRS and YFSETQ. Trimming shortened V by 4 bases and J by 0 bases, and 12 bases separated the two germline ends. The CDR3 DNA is TGCGCCAGCAGCCCCGGCGGGCAAAGCACAGATACGCAGTATTTT. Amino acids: CASSPGGQSTDTQYF.

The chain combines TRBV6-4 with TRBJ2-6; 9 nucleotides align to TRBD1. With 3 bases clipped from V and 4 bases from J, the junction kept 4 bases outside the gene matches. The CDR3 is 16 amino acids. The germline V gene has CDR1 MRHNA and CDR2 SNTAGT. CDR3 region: CASSEGTGTGANVLTF. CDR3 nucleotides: TGTGCCAGCAGTGAGGGGACAGGGACAGGGGCCAACGTCCTGACTTTC.

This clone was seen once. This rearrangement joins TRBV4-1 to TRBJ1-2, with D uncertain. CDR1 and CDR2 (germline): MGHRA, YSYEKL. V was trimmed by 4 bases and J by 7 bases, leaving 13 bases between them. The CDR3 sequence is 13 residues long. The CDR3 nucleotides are TGCGCCAGCAGCCCCCAGTGGGCCGGTGGCTACACCTTC. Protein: CASSPQWAGGYTF.

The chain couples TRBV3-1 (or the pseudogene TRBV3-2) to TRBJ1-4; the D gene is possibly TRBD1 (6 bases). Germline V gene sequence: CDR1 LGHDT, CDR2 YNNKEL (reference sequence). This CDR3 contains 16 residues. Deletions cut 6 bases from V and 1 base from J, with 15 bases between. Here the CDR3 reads CASSRQVGVTNEKLFF. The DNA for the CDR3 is TGTGCCAGCAGTAGACAGGTTGGGGTAACTAATGAAAAACTGTTTTTT.

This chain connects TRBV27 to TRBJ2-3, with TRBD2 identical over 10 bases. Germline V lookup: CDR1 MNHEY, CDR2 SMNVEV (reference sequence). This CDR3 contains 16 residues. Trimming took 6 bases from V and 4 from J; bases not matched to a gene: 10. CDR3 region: CASSPPSGGGSDTQYF. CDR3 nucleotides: TGTGCCAGCAGCCCACCCAGCGGGGGGGGATCAGATACGCAGTATTTT.

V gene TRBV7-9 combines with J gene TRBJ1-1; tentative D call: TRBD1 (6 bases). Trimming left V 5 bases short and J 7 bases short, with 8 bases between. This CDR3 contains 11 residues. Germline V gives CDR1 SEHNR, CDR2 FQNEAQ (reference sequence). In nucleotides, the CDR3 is TGTGCCAGCAGCCGACAGGATGAAGCTTTCTTT. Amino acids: CASSRQDEAFF.

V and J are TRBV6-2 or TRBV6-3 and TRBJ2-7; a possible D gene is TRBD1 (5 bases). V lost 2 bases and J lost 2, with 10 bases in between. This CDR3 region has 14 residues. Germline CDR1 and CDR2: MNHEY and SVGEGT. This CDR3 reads CASSYPQATYEQYF. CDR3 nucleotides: TGTGCCAGCAGTTACCCACAGGCCACCTACGAGCAGTACTTC.

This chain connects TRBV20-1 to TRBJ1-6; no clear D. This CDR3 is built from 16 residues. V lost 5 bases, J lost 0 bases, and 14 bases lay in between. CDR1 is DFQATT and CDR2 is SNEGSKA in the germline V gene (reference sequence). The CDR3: CSAGDGESSYNSPLHF. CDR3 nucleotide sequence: TGCAGTGCTGGTGATGGGGAGAGCTCCTATAATTCACCCCTCCACTTT.

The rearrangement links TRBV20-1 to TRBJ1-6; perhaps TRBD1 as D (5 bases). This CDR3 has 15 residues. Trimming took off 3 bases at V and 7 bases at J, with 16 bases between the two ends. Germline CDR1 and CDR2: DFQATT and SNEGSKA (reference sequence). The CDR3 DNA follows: TGCAGTGCTAGTGAACCGCGTGGGGGGAATTCACCCCTCCACTTT. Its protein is CSASEPRGGNSPLHF.

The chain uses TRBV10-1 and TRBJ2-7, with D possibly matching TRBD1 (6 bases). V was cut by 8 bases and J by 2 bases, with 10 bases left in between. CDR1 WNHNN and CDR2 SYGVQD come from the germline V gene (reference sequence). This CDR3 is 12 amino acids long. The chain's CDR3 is CASGGQPYEQYF. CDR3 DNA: TGCGCCAGCGGGGGACAACCCTACGAGCAGTACTTC.

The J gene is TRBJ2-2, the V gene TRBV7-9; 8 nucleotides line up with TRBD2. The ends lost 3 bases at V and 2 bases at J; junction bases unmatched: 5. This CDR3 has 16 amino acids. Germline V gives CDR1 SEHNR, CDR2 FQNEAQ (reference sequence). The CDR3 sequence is CASSFGRGGNTGELFF. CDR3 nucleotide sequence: TGTGCCAGCAGCTTCGGTCGGGGGGGAAACACCGGGGAGCTGTTTTTT.

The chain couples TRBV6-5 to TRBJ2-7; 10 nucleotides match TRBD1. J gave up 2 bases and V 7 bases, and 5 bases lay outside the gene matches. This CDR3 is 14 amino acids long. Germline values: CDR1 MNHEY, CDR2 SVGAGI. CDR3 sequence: CASIPGQGTYEQYF. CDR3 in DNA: TGTGCCAGCATCCCGGGACAGGGGACCTACGAGCAGTACTTC.

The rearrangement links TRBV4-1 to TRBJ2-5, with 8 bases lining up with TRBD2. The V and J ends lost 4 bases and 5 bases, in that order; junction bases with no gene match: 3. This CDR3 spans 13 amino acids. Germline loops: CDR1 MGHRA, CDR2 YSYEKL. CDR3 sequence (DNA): TGCGCCAGCAGCCGTAGCGGGGTGGAGACCCAGTACTTC. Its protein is CASSRSGVETQYF.

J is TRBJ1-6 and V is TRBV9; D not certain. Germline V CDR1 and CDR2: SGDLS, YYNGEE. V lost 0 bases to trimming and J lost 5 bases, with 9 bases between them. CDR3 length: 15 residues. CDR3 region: CASSVGGQNNSPLHF. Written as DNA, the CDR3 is TGTGCCAGCAGCGTAGGAGGGCAGAATAATTCACCCCTCCACTTT.

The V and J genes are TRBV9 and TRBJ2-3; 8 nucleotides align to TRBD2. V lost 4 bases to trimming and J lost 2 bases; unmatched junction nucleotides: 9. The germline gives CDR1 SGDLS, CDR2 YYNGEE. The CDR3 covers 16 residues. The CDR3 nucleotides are TGTGCCAGCAGCACTTCAGCGGGGGAGAACACAGATACGCAGTATTTT. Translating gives CASSTSAGENTDTQYF.